The 13 T cell receptor beta chains listed next were all sequenced from one sample in a study of blood T cell repertoires in COVID-19. Clones were sequenced by immunoSEQ multiplex PCR, and TCRdb holds only the in-frame ones, with some missing. The data contain roughly 200,000 clones, about four fifths of them seen just once; the ten biggest clones take up around 6%. The sample was peripheral blood. These receptors came from a woman aged 40-49 years with COVID-19, enrolled during active disease.

This chain joins TRBV29-1 and TRBJ1-2, with D perhaps TRBD1 (6 bases). Trimming removed 1 base at V and 8 bases at J, with 26 bases between. The germline gives CDR1 SQVTM, CDR2 ANQGSEA. This CDR3 contains 17 residues. The CDR3 protein is CSVEGGVTGRAPRGYTF. The CDR3 nucleotides read TGCAGCGTTGAAGGGGGAGTTACAGGGCGGGCCCCTCGGGGCTACACCTTC.

The chain has TRBV12-3 or TRBV12-4 and TRBJ1-5; no reliable D call. Trimming removed 2 bases at V and 7 bases at J, with 6 bases between. The CDR3 has 12 amino acids. The CDR3 nucleotides read TGTGCCAGCAGTTTATCGGGACAGCCCCAGCATTTT. This encodes CASSLSGQPQHF.

As for this clone: At one of its ends the junction is not consistent with the germline gene, which may arise from a read error. The chain recombines TRBV2 with TRBJ2-3, with 9 bases fitting TRBD1. This CDR3 is built from 11 residues. Per germline, CDR1 SNHLY and CDR2 FYNNEI. As DNA, the CDR3 is TGTGCCAGCAGTTGGGACAGGGTGTCACGTTTT. The encoded protein is CASSWDRVSRF.

V usage is TRBV5-6 and J usage is TRBJ1-6, with D possibly being TRBD1 (6 bases). The CDR3 is 16 amino acids. The germline V gene encodes CDR1 SGHDT and CDR2 YYEEEE. V gave up 3 bases and J gave up 7 bases, with 17 bases separating them. The CDR3 protein is CASSSLRQGRNSPLHF. Here the CDR3 DNA reads TGTGCCAGCAGCTCCCTCCGGCAGGGGCGGAATTCACCCCTCCACTTT. Full variable domain (remainder filled in from reference TRBV5-6 and TRBJ1-6): DAGVTQSPTHLIKTRGQQVTLRCSPKSGHDTVSWYQQALGQGPQFIFQYYEEEERQRGNFPDRFSGHQFPNYSSELNVNALLLGDSALYLCASSSLRQGRNSPLHFGNGTRLTVT.

The chain links TRBV11-2 to TRBJ2-5; D unresolved. Germline CDR1 SGHAT, CDR2 FQNNGV. The length of the CDR3 is 14 residues. Between the trimmed V and J ends, which lost 1 base and 2 bases, there was a span of 8 bases. The CDR3 loop reads CASSLGAGQETQYF. The DNA for the CDR3 is TGTGCCAGCAGCTTAGGGGCAGGTCAAGAGACCCAGTACTTC.

The rearrangement uses TRBV6-5 and TRBJ2-5; D may be TRBD2 (6 bases). Germline CDR1 and CDR2: MNHEY and SVGAGI. V was cut by 4 bases and J by 5 bases, with 17 bases left in between. There are 15 residues in the CDR3. Written as DNA, the CDR3 is TGTGCCAGCAGTTCCACGGGGGATTCTGGGGAGACCCAGTACTTC. Translating gives CASSSTGDSGETQYF.

This clone showed up many times. This chain joins TRBV3-1 (or the pseudogene TRBV3-2) and TRBJ1-2; no reliable D call. The CDR3 totals 13 residues. The germline V and J ends were trimmed by 4 bases and 4 bases, with 10 bases remaining between them. The V gene's germline CDR1 is LGHDT and CDR2 YNNKEL (reference sequence). The CDR3 DNA reads TGTGCCAGCAGCCCCAGTGGTGGCTATGGCTACACCTTC. Its translation is CASSPSGGYGYTF.

CDR3 DNA: TGTGCCAGCAGCCAAGGGACTAGCGGGGAGTTTGAAAATGAGCAGTTCTTC. It codes for CASSQGTSGEFENEQFF. The chain is built from TRBV3-1 (or the pseudogene TRBV3-2) and TRBJ2-1; TRBD2 agrees at 12 bases. The CDR3 is 17 residues long. V was clipped by 1 base and J by 7 bases; unmatched bases: 8. Per germline, CDR1 LGHDT and CDR2 YNNKEL (reference sequence).

This chain uses TRBV27 with TRBJ1-1, with D possibly TRBD1 on 6 matching bases. V shed 3 bases and J shed 4 bases, with 18 bases lying between them. CDR1 is MNHEY and CDR2 is SMNVEV in the germline V gene (reference sequence). There are 16 residues in the CDR3. CDR3 loop: CASSLSFNRVSTEAFF. In DNA, the CDR3 is TGTGCCAGCAGTTTGTCCTTCAACAGGGTTAGCACTGAAGCTTTCTTT.

The chain is built from TRBV6-2 or TRBV6-3 and TRBJ2-1, with 7 bases that match TRBD1. Losses at the gene ends were 2 bases for V and 4 bases for J; bases not matched to a gene: 20. In germline, CDR1 is MNHEY, CDR2 SVGEGT. This CDR3 comprises 20 residues. The CDR3 region is CASSYTGQVSSVWLYNEQFF. For the CDR3, the DNA is TGTGCCAGCAGTTACACCGGACAGGTTTCATCTGTGTGGTTATACAATGAGCAGTTCTTC.

The chain combines TRBV18 with TRBJ2-2, with 8 bases that match TRBD1. With 4 bases clipped from V and 5 bases from J, the junction kept 9 bases outside the gene matches. From germline, CDR1 is KGHSH and CDR2 LQKENI. This CDR3 comprises 16 residues. The CDR3 here is CASSLGGQGATGELFF. CDR3 DNA sequence: TGTGCCAGCTCACTGGGCGGACAGGGCGCTACCGGGGAGCTGTTTTTT.

The rearrangement links TRBV30 to TRBJ2-3; weak D call: TRBD2 (5 bases). The CDR3 covers 14 residues. Germline CDR1 and CDR2: GTSNPN and SVGIG (reference sequence). V lost 0 bases, J lost 3 bases, and 10 bases lay in between. DNA for the CDR3: TGTGCCTGGAGTGTATCGGACTTTACAGATACGCAGTATTTT. Residues: CAWSVSDFTDTQYF.

The chain couples TRBV5-5 to TRBJ1-3; TRBD1 agrees at 10 bases. Germline CDR1 is SGHKS and CDR2 is YYEKEE (reference sequence). There are 16 residues in the CDR3. Trimming at V came to 5 bases and at J to 3 bases, leaving 8 bases not matched to a gene. The chain's CDR3 is CASSIDRGLGGNTIYF. The CDR3, as DNA: TGTGCCAGCAGTATCGACAGGGGGCTAGGTGGAAACACCATATATTTT.